The rows below give T cell receptor beta chains drawn from one sample of a study of post-analysis software for immune sequencing data. TCRdb recomputed calls from the PCR reads with MiXCR, one row per CDR3 protein. The repertoire consists of roughly 400,000 distinct CDR3 sequences, with less than 40% occurring once and the leading ten covering around 8%. The sample taken for sequencing was blood. All receptors derive from a girl aged 2-10 years with multiple sclerosis. Both conserved end residues are part of each CDR3. Fields, in order: clone size, J gene, D gene, V gene, CDR3 protein, CDR3 DNA. A D gene is named only where the DNA matches it firmly. A row's size may be missing; if present it is once, few, many or a size class.

abundance: .
j_gene: TRBJ1-2
d_gene: TRBD1
v_gene: TRBV7-9
CDR3aa: CASSLTDRGGGYTF
CDR3nt: TGTGCCAGCAGCCTTACGGACAGGGGCGGTGGCTACACCTTC

abundance: few
j_gene: TRBJ2-5
d_gene: .
v_gene: TRBV20-1
CDR3aa: CSASPFGRDQETQYF
CDR3nt: TGCAGTGCTAGTCCTTTCGGGCGGGATCAAGAGACCCAGTACTTC

abundance: .
j_gene: TRBJ2-1
d_gene: TRBD2
v_gene: TRBV10-3
CDR3aa: CAISPGTSGDEQFF
CDR3nt: TGTGCCATCAGTCCCGGGACTAGCGGTGATGAGCAGTTCTTC

abundance: few
j_gene: TRBJ2-7
d_gene: TRBD2
v_gene: TRBV30
CDR3aa: CALRLAGVYEQYF
CDR3nt: TGTGCCCTGCGGCTAGCGGGGGTTTACGAGCAGTACTTC

abundance: few
j_gene: TRBJ1-2
d_gene: TRBD1
v_gene: TRBV4-1
CDR3aa: CASSWPGQGQYGYTF
CDR3nt: TGCGCCAGCAGCTGGCCGGGACAGGGCCAGTATGGCTACACCTTC

abundance: .
j_gene: TRBJ1-6
d_gene: TRBD1
v_gene: TRBV12-3/TRBV12-4
CDR3aa: CASTLTGWDSPLHF
CDR3nt: TGTGCCAGCACTTTGACAGGGTGGGATTCACCCCTCCACTTT

abundance: .
j_gene: TRBJ2-1
d_gene: TRBD1
v_gene: TRBV7-8
CDR3aa: CASSYGTANNEQFF
CDR3nt: TGTGCCAGCAGCTACGGGACAGCCAACAATGAGCAGTTCTTC

abundance: few
j_gene: TRBJ2-1
d_gene: TRBD1
v_gene: TRBV25-1
CDR3aa: CASSDGWQGAFF
CDR3nt: TGTGCCAGCAGTGATGGGTGGCAGGGGGCGTTCTTC

abundance: few
j_gene: TRBJ2-1
d_gene: .
v_gene: TRBV14
CDR3aa: CASSQRSNPSYNEQFF
CDR3nt: TGTGCCAGCAGCCAGAGGTCAAATCCCTCCTACAATGAGCAGTTCTTC

abundance: .
j_gene: TRBJ2-7
d_gene: TRBD1
v_gene: TRBV18
CDR3aa: CASSPLDRGDEQYF
CDR3nt: TGTGCCAGCTCACCCTTGGACAGGGGTGACGAGCAGTACTTC

abundance: .
j_gene: TRBJ2-3
d_gene: .
v_gene: TRBV20-1
CDR3aa: CSARGLGQSPLWTDTQYF
CDR3nt: TGCAGTGCTAGGGGGCTCGGACAGTCGCCACTGTGGACAGATACGCAGTATTTT

abundance: .
j_gene: TRBJ1-2
d_gene: .
v_gene: TRBV18
CDR3aa: CASSPRAVYNYGYTF
CDR3nt: TGTGCCAGCTCACCACGTGCAGTCTATAACTATGGCTACACCTTC

abundance: few
j_gene: TRBJ2-3
d_gene: .
v_gene: TRBV20-1
CDR3aa: CSARVEGSDTQYF
CDR3nt: TGCAGTGCTAGAGTAGAAGGTTCAGATACGCAGTATTTT

abundance: .
j_gene: TRBJ1-6
d_gene: .
v_gene: TRBV10-3
CDR3aa: CAISESVRAISPLHF
CDR3nt: TGTGCCATCAGTGAGTCGGTCAGGGCGATATCACCCCTCCACTTT

abundance: few
j_gene: TRBJ1-6
d_gene: .
v_gene: TRBV12-3/TRBV12-4
CDR3aa: CASSRSNSPLHF
CDR3nt: TGTGCCAGCAGTAGATCTAATTCACCCCTCCACTTT

abundance: .
j_gene: TRBJ2-7
d_gene: TRBD1
v_gene: TRBV4-2
CDR3aa: CASSQERQGTYEQYF
CDR3nt: TGTGCCAGCAGCCAAGAGCGACAGGGCACCTACGAGCAGTACTTC

abundance: few
j_gene: TRBJ2-7
d_gene: TRBD1
v_gene: TRBV20-1
CDR3aa: CSARNRDSLYEQYF
CDR3nt: TGCAGTGCTCGTAATCGGGACAGCCTCTACGAGCAGTACTTC

abundance: .
j_gene: TRBJ2-7
d_gene: .
v_gene: TRBV19
CDR3aa: CASSIQASDPTYEQYF
CDR3nt: TGTGCCAGTAGTATTCAGGCTAGCGACCCTACCTACGAGCAGTACTTC

abundance: .
j_gene: TRBJ1-1
d_gene: .
v_gene: TRBV29-1
CDR3aa: CSVEGLQKNTEAFF
CDR3nt: TGCAGCGTGGAAGGGCTCCAGAAGAACACTGAAGCTTTCTTT

abundance: .
j_gene: TRBJ1-5
d_gene: .
v_gene: TRBV4-2
CDR3aa: CASSQEGTVGNQPQHF
CDR3nt: TGTGCCAGCAGCCAAGAGGGGACTGTGGGCAATCAGCCCCAGCATTTT

abundance: .
j_gene: TRBJ2-1
d_gene: .
v_gene: TRBV5-1
CDR3aa: CASSLAPGANEQFF
CDR3nt: TGCGCCAGCAGCTTGGCTCCGGGGGCGAATGAGCAGTTCTTC

abundance: .
j_gene: TRBJ2-5
d_gene: .
v_gene: TRBV28
CDR3aa: CASRRAGTNKQETQYF
CDR3nt: TGTGCCAGCAGGCGAGCCGGGACGAATAAACAAGAGACCCAGTACTTC

abundance: .
j_gene: TRBJ1-4
d_gene: TRBD1
v_gene: TRBV4-2
CDR3aa: CASSQERQGTKLFF
CDR3nt: TGTGCCAGCAGCCAAGAGCGACAGGGGACAAAACTGTTTTTT

abundance: few
j_gene: TRBJ2-3
d_gene: TRBD2
v_gene: TRBV7-2
CDR3aa: CAGRGRDTQYF
CDR3nt: TGTGCCGGGAGGGGACGAGATACGCAGTATTTT

abundance: .
j_gene: TRBJ1-1
d_gene: .
v_gene: TRBV10-3
CDR3aa: CAIKSTENTEAFF
CDR3nt: TGTGCCATCAAGTCGACAGAGAACACTGAAGCTTTCTTT

abundance: .
j_gene: TRBJ2-7
d_gene: .
v_gene: TRBV14
CDR3aa: CASSHNAGLYEQYF
CDR3nt: TGTGCCAGCAGCCATAATGCGGGTCTCTACGAGCAGTACTTC

abundance: .
j_gene: TRBJ2-1
d_gene: TRBD2
v_gene: TRBV7-3
CDR3aa: CASSLMGGTSGGDLYNEQFF
CDR3nt: TGTGCCAGCAGCTTAATGGGGGGGACTAGCGGGGGCGACCTTTACAATGAGCAGTTCTTC